Listed below are T cell receptor beta chains from one sample, sequenced in a study of early stage breast cancer tumors. Some clones are missing from TCRdb's copy, which holds only in-frame ones; the method was immunoSEQ multiplex PCR. Of just over 70,000 clones detected, around four fifths appear once; the ten largest clones hold roughly 3.2%. Sequencing was performed on blood. These receptors were obtained from a person in their sixties with breast cancer. CDR3s include the opening cysteine and the closing phenylalanine or tryptophan. A D gene is named only where the DNA matches it firmly. Some rows have no size entry. The others give once, few or many, or a class for an expanded clone.

CDR3 protein	CDR3 DNA	clone size	D gene	V gene	J gene
CASSPEDRGRGDTQYF	TGTGCCAGCAGCCCGGAGGACAGGGGGCGCGGGGATACGCAGTATTTT	.	TRBD1	TRBV7-2	TRBJ2-3
CASSIGQDLYNEQFF	TGCGCCAGCAGCATAGGACAGGACCTCTACAATGAGCAGTTCTTC	.	TRBD1	TRBV5-1	TRBJ2-1
CASSYSSQQLDYEQYF	TGTGCCAGCAGTTACTCCTCACAACAGCTTGATTACGAGCAGTACTTC	few	.	TRBV6-5	TRBJ2-7
CASSFNHLNTEAFF	TGTGCCAGTAGTTTCAATCACTTGAACACTGAAGCTTTCTTT	.	.	TRBV19	TRBJ1-1
CASSECWWPLRGNEQFF	TGCGCCAGCAGTGAGTGCTGGTGGCCCCTCCGAGGGAATGAGCAGTTCTTC	.	.	TRBV10-1	TRBJ2-1
CASSSRTGIFTGELFF	TGTGCCAGCAGCAGTCGGACAGGAATATTCACCGGGGAGCTGTTTTTT	once	TRBD1	TRBV11-1	TRBJ2-2
CATSLLRGYEQYF	TGTGCCACCAGCCTCCTCCGGGGGTACGAGCAGTACTTC	.	.	TRBV15	TRBJ2-7
CASSFDRGTGELFF	TGTGCCAGTAGCTTTGACAGGGGGACCGGGGAGCTGTTTTTT	.	TRBD1	TRBV19	TRBJ2-2
CAWGGASEAFF	TGCGCTTGGGGGGGGGCGTCCGAAGCTTTCTTT	few	.	TRBV10-1	TRBJ1-1
CASSKSPAVNQLFF	TGTGCCAGTAGTAAATCCCCGGCCGTTAATCAACTGTTTTTT	once	.	TRBV19	TRBJ1-4
CAWIQHRDGGGNTEAFF	TGTGCCTGGATCCAACACAGGGATGGGGGTGGTAACACTGAAGCTTTCTTT	.	.	TRBV30	TRBJ1-1
CASSPEGLVLTEQFF	TGCGCCAGCAGCCCGGAAGGGCTAGTCCTAACTGAGCAGTTCTTC	.	.	TRBV5-1	TRBJ2-1
CAISEAGTVGYTF	TGTGCCATCAGTGAGGCCGGGACGGTTGGCTACACCTTC	.	.	TRBV10-3	TRBJ1-2
CASGGTGSMNTEAFF	TGTGCCAGCGGGGGGACAGGTAGCATGAACACTGAAGCTTTCTTT	.	TRBD1	TRBV28	TRBJ1-1
CAWSGGAGLQETQYF	TGTGCCTGGAGTGGGGGAGCGGGGCTCCAAGAGACCCAGTACTTC	.	TRBD2	TRBV30	TRBJ2-5
CASSFGGSNSPLHF	TGTGCCAGCAGCTTTGGGGGAAGTAATTCACCCCTCCACTTT	.	.	TRBV7-2	TRBJ1-6
CASTPAGAYEQYF	TGTGCCAGCACACCCGCGGGGGCCTACGAGCAGTACTTC	.	TRBD2	TRBV7-9	TRBJ2-7
CASSSGTLLRGEQFF	TGTGCCAGTAGTTCCGGGACCCTACTGAGGGGTGAGCAGTTCTTC	.	.	TRBV19	TRBJ2-1
CASSLAGGSTDTQYF	TGCGCCAGCAGCTTGGCAGGAGGTAGCACAGATACGCAGTATTTT	once	.	TRBV5-1	TRBJ2-3
CASSPKLGGSGVTDTQYF	TGCGCCAGCAGCCCCAAACTGGGGGGAAGCGGGGTAACAGATACGCAGTATTTT	.	TRBD2	TRBV5-1	TRBJ2-3
CASSPRTLNEKLFF	TGTGCCAGCAGCCCAAGGACGCTTAATGAAAAACTGTTTTTT	.	.	TRBV13	TRBJ1-4
CASSLAGTELTGGELFF	TGCGCCAGCAGCCTGGCCGGGACAGAACTCACCGGCGGGGAGCTGTTTTTT	medium-sized	TRBD1	TRBV4-1	TRBJ2-2
CATHDSGDTQYF	TGTGCCACCCACGATAGCGGAGATACGCAGTATTTT	.	.	TRBV6-1	TRBJ2-3
CASTPSRGRKETQYF	TGTGCCAGCACCCCGTCGAGGGGCCGCAAAGAGACCCAGTACTTC	.	.	TRBV6-5	TRBJ2-5
CASRSSISSDTIYF	TGTGCCAGCCGCTCCTCGATAAGTTCGGACACCATATATTTT	.	.	TRBV6-1	TRBJ1-3
CASSLGPGNTEAFF	TGTGCCAGCAGCTTAGGTCCAGGGAACACTGAAGCTTTCTTT	.	.	TRBV7-3	TRBJ1-1
CASSGSGRPEAFF	TGTGCCAGCAGTGGATCAGGGAGGCCTGAAGCTTTCTTT	.	.	TRBV28	TRBJ1-1
CASSLVGTPNYGYTF	TGTGCCAGCAGCTTAGTCGGGACACCTAACTATGGCTACACCTTC	.	.	TRBV7-8	TRBJ1-2
CASSLRQGTGELFF	TGTGCCAGCAGCTTGAGACAGGGAACCGGGGAGCTGTTTTTT	.	TRBD1	TRBV7-2	TRBJ2-2